This T cell receptor (beta chain) is drawn from a study of cytomegalovirus exposure and HLA in healthy donors. General study findings and limits: The study flagged roughly 150 TCR beta chains as cytomegalovirus-associated. One later analysis, an examination of the roughly 110 validation repertoires, found that first-cohort TCR clusters tended to co-occur in them. Among the CMV-associated chains, a few were confirmed in vitro as specific for CMV antigens.

In this sample, this clone turned up a few times. Its antigen is not identified. Some clones are missing from TCRdb's copy, which holds only in-frame ones; the method was immunoSEQ multiplex PCR. The sample shows 90,000 to 150,000 clones, around 89% of them seen only once. Separation from the roughly 670-subject first cohort characterized the roughly 130-subject validation cohort, to which the donors belonged. V lost 10 bases, J lost 2 bases, and 4 bases stayed unmatched. The CDR3 is made up of 13 amino acids. The receptor comes from a woman aged 18-35 years in good health and CMV-seropositive. Material for sequencing was PBMCs. This rearrangement joins TRBV6-7 to TRBJ1-4, with 7 nucleotides matching TRBD1. TRBV6-7 is an ORF, with its function uncertain. DNA for the CDR3: TGTGCCACACGACAGGGCACTAATGAAAAACTGTTTTTT. Protein sequence: CATRQGTNEKLFF.